The TCR beta chain described here comes from a study of metastatic and nonmetastatic thyroid tumors. Study-wide context: Malignant and benign thyroid patients had repertoires compared in peripheral blood and tumor or nodule tissue. Overall study results and limits: Significantly greater TCR beta diversity was reportedly found in malignant thyroid tumors than in benign nodules (in blood and tumor).

This clone was counted at least ten times. What it binds is not known. Patients were all untreated before their thyroid surgery. Authors' data handling: A distant-metastasis classifier for papillary thyroid cancer was built using CDR3 differences across clinicopathological groups. TCRdb called clones again from the PCR reads with MiXCR. The V and J calls were not made by the authors but by TCRdb's processing. The table includes 35,000 to 40,000 clones, around 28% detected once. The V gene lost 5 bases and the J gene lost 2 bases, with 10 bases spanning the gap. The CDR3 runs to 14 residues. Germline assignment: CDR1 MNHEY and CDR2 SVGEGT.

J is TRBJ1-5 and V is TRBV6-2 or TRBV6-3; D remains unclear. The sample consisted of blood. This clonotype was obtained from a male donor with papillary thyroid cancer or a benign thyroid nodule (not recorded which). Some clones in this sample may be carry-over from other donors' samples. The CDR3 protein is CASSVEGGNQPQHF. The DNA for the CDR3 is TGTGCCAGCAGTGTGGAGGGCGGCAATCAGCCCCAGCATTTT.